Reported below is one TCR beta chain. The entry originates in a study of T cell changes during pregnancy in multiple sclerosis. Profiling relied on immunoSEQ multiplex PCR, and the TCRdb table lists in-frame clones only, not all of them. The sample lists 40,000 to 45,000 clones, around 92% occurring once. The sample was peripheral blood. The receptor's source is a female donor with multiple sclerosis, enrolled in a pregnancy study.

CDR3 DNA sequence: TGTGCCAGCAGTTTAGGGGGCCCCAATCAGCCCCAGCATTTT. This codes for CASSLGGPNQPQHF. J is TRBJ1-5 and V is TRBV28; perhaps TRBD1 as D (6 bases). Germline-derived CDR1 and CDR2 are MDHEN and SYDVKM. The CDR3 length is 14 residues. The ends were cut back, 2 bases at V and 3 bases at J, with 8 bases in the middle.